The sequence of this TCR beta chain was determined in a study of T cell repertoires in cytomegalovirus infection. As for this clonotype: As yet, its antigen is unknown.

This CDR3 has 13 residues. CDR1 is MNHNS, CDR2 SASEGT, per germline. Trimming took 8 bases from V and 0 from J, leaving 11 bases between them. Via MiXCR, TCRdb re-called the reads, giving one row per CDR3 protein. Of roughly 730,000 distinct CDR3 sequences listed, around a third are singletons. The chain is built from TRBV6-1 and TRBJ2-7; D not resolved. This TCR derives from a human donor in good health (CMV status not recorded). Some clones in this sample may be carry-over from other donors' samples. Here the sequenced sample was cultured PBMCs, taken from culture after CMV antigen stimulation. CDR3 protein: CASAVGRSYEQYF. Written as DNA, the CDR3 is TGTGCCAGCGCCGTGGGCCGCTCCTACGAGCAGTACTTC.